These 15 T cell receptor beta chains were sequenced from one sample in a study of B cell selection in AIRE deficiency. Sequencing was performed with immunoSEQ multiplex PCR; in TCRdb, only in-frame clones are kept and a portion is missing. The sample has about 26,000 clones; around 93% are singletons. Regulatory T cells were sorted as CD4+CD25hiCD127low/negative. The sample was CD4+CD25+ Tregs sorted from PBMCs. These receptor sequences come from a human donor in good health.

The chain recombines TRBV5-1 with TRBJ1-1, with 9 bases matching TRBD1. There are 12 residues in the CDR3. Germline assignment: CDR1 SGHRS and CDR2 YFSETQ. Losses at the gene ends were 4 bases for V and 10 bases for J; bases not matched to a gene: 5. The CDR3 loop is CASSAGQGRAFF. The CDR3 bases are TGCGCCAGCAGCGCGGGACAGGGCCGAGCTTTCTTT.

The CDR3 spells CASRLTGIYGYTF. The CDR3, as DNA: TGTGCCAGCAGGCTTACAGGGATCTATGGCTACACCTTC. The rearrangement links TRBV6-5 to TRBJ1-2, with D possibly TRBD1 on 6 matching bases. The CDR3 runs 13 residues. The germline V gene encodes CDR1 MNHEY and CDR2 SVGAGI. Trimming took off 6 bases at V and 4 bases at J, with 12 bases between the two ends.

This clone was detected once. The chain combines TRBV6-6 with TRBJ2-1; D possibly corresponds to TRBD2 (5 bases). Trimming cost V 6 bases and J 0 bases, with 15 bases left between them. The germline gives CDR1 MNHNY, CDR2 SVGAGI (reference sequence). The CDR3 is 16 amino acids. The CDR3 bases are TGTGCCAGCAGCCCTGGACTTTTGAGCTCCTACAATGAGCAGTTCTTC. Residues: CASSPGLLSSYNEQFF.

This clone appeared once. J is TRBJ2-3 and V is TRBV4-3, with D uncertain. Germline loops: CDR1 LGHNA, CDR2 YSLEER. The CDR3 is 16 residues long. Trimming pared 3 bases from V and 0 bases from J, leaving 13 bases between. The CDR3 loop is CASSHGWVFSTDTQYF. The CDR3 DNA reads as TGCGCCAGCAGCCATGGGTGGGTTTTTAGCACAGATACGCAGTATTTT.

Here the CDR3 reads CASSTGQEGNEQFF. In DNA, the CDR3 is TGCGCCAGCAGCACCGGACAGGAGGGGAATGAGCAGTTCTTC. This chain links TRBV5-1 with TRBJ2-1, with D maybe TRBD1 (7 bases). The germline V gene has CDR1 SGHRS and CDR2 YFSETQ. This CDR3 has 14 amino acids. Between the trimmed V and J ends, which lost 4 bases and 7 bases, there was a span of 15 bases. The whole variable domain, filled in from reference TRBV5-1 and TRBJ2-1, reads KAGVTQTPRYLIKTRGQQVTLSCSPISGHRSVSWYQQTPGQGLQFLFEYFSETQRNKGNFPGRFSGRQFSNSRSEMNVSTLELGDSALYLCASSTGQEGNEQFFGPGTRLTVL.

DNA of the CDR3: TGTGCCAGCTCACCAGGGTCCTACGAGCAGTACTTC. This sequence encodes CASSPGSYEQYF. The chain recombines TRBV18 with TRBJ2-7; no firm D call. Germline-derived CDR1 and CDR2 are KGHSH and LQKENI. This CDR3 comprises 12 residues. V shed 2 bases and J shed 1 base, with 3 bases lying between them.

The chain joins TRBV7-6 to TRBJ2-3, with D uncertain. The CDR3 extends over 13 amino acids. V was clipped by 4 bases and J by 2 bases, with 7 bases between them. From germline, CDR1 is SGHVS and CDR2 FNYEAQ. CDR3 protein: CASSSVLTDTQYF. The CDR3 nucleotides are TGTGCCAGCAGCTCGGTCCTCACAGATACGCAGTATTTT. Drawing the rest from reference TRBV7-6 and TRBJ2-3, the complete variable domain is GAGVSQSPRYKVTKRGQDVALRCDPISGHVSLYWYRQALGQGPEFLTYFNYEAQQDKSGLPNDRFSAERPEGSISTLTIQRTEQRDSAMYRCASSSVLTDTQYFGPGTRLTVL.

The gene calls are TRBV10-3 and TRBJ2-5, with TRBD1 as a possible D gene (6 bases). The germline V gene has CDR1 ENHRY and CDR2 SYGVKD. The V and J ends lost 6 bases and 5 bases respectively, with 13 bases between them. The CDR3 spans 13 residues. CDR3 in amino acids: CAISVQGVETQYF. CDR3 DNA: TGTGCCATCAGCGTACAGGGAGTGGAGACCCAGTACTTC.

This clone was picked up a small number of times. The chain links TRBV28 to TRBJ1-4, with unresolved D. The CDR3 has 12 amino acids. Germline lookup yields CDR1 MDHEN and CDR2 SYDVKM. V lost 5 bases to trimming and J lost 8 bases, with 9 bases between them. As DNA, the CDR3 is TGTGCCAGCAGTCGACGGCTCGAAAAACTGTTTTTT. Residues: CASSRRLEKLFF.

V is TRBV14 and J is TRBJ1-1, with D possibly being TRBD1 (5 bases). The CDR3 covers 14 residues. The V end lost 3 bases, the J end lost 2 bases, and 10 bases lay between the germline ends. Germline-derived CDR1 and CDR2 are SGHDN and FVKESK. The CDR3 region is CASSQGRVNTEAFF. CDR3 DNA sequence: TGTGCCAGCAGCCAGGGCAGGGTTAACACTGAAGCTTTCTTT.

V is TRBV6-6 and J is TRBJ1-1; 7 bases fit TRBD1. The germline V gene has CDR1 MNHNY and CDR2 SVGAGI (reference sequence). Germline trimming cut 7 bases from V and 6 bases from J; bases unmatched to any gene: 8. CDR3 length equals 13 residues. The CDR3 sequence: CASTPTGKSEAFF. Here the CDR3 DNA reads TGTGCCAGCACCCCGACAGGGAAGTCTGAAGCTTTCTTT.

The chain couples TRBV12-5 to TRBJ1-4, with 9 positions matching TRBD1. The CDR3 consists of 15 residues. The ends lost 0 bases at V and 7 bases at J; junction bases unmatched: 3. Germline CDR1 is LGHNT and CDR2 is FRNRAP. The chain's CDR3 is CASGLVGQGGEKLFF. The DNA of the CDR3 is TGTGCTAGTGGTTTGGTGGGACAGGGAGGTGAAAAACTGTTTTTT.

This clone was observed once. The CDR3 DNA is TGTGCCAGTAGTATAGGCACAGGGGTGGGAAACACCATATATTTT. Amino acid sequence: CASSIGTGVGNTIYF. The chain couples TRBV19 to TRBJ1-3, with 7 bases aligning to TRBD1. Trimming cost V 1 base and J 4 bases; bases outside gene matches: 4. The length of the CDR3 is 15 residues. Germline V gene sequence: CDR1 LNHDA, CDR2 SQIVND (reference sequence).

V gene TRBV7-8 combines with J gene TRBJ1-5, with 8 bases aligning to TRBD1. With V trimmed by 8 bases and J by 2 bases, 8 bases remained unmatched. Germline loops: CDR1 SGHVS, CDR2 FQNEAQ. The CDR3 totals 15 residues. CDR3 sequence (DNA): TGTGCCAGCTCCGGACAGGGTTCGGGCAATCAGCCCCAGCATTTT. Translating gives CASSGQGSGNQPQHF.

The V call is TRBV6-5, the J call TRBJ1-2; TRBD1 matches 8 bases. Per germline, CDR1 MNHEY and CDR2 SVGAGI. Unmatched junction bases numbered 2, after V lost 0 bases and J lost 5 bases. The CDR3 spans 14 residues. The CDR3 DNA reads TGTGCCAGCAGTTACTCTCGGACAGGGTATGGCTACACCTTC. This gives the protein CASSYSRTGYGYTF.